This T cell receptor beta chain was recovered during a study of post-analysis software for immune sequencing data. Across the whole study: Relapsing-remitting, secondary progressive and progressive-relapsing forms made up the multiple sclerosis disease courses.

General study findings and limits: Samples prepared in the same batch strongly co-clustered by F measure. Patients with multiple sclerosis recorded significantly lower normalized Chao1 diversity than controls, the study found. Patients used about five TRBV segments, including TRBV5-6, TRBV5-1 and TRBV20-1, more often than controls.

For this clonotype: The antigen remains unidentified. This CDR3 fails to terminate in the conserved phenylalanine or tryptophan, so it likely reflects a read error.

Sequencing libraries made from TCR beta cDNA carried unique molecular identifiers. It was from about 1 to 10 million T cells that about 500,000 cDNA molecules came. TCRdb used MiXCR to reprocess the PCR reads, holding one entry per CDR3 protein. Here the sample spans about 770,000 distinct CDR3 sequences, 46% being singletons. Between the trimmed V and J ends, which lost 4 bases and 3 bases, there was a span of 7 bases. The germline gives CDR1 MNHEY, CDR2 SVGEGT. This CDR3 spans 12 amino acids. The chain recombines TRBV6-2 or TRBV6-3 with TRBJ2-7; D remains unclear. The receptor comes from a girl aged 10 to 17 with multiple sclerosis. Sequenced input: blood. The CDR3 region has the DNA TGTGCCAGCAGTTTGGACCACTACGAGCAGTACCTC. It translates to CASSLDHYEQYL.